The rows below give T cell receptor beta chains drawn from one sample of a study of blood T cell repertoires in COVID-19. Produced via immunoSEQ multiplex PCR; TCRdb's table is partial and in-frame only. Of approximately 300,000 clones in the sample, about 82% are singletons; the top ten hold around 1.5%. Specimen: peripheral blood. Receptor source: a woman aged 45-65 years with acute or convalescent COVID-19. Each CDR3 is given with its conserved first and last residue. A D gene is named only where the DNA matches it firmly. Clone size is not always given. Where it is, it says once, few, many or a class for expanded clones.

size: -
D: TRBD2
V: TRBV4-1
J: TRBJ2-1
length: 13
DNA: TGCGCCAGCAGCCTAAGACTAGCGGGAGAGCAGTTCTTC
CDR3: CASSLRLAGEQFF

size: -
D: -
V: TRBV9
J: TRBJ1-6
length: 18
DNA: TGTGCCAGCAGCGTATACGAGGTCCCGGGTCGCTATAATTCACCCCTCCACTTT
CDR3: CASSVYEVPGRYNSPLHF

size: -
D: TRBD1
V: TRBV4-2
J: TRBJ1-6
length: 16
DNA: TGTGCCAGCAGCCAAGAAAGTTTGGGACAGAATTCACCCCTCCACTTT
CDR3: CASSQESLGQNSPLHF

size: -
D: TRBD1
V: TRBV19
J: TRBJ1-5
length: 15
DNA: TGTGCCAGTACGCGGTTGGGACAGGGTAATCAGCCCCAGCATTTT
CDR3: CASTRLGQGNQPQHF

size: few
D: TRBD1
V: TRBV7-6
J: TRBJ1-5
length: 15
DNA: TGTGCCAGCAGCTTATCGGGACAGCAGTCAGGGCCCCAGCATTTT
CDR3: CASSLSGQQSGPQHF

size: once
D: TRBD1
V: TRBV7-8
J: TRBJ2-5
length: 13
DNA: TGTGCCAGCAGCATGACAGGGCCAGAGACCCAGTACTTC
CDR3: CASSMTGPETQYF

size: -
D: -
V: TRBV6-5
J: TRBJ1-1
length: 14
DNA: TGTGCCAGCAGTCCCTTAAGCGGGAACACTGAAGCTTTCTTT
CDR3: CASSPLSGNTEAFF

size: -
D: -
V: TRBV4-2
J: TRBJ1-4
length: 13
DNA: TGTGCCAGCAGCCAAAAAAAGACAGGTCCGGTGTTTTTT
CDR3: CASSQKKTGPVFF

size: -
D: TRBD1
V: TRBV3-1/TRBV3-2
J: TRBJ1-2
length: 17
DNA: TGTGCCAGCAGCCCTATCCCGGGACAGGGGACAAACTATGGCTACACCTTC
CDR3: CASSPIPGQGTNYGYTF

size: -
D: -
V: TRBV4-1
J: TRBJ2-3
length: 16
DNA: TGCGCCAGCAGCCGATCGCCAGGCCTATCCACAGATACGCAGTATTTT
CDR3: CASSRSPGLSTDTQYF

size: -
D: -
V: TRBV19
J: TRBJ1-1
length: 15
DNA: TGTGCCAGTAGTATAAGGGCAGGGGCGAACACTGAAGCTTTCTTT
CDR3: CASSIRAGANTEAFF

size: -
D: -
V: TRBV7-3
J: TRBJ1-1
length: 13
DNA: TGTGCCAGCAGCAAAACACAAATCCCTGAAGCTTTCTTT
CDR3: CASSKTQIPEAFF

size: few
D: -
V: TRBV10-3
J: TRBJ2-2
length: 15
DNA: TGTGCCATCAGCGCAGGGTATCGGAACACCGGGGAGCTGTTTTTT
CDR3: CAISAGYRNTGELFF

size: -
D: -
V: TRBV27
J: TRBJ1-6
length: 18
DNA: TGTGCCAGCAGTTTATCCACAGTGTTATATCTTGATAATTCACCCCTCCACTTT
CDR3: CASSLSTVLYLDNSPLHF

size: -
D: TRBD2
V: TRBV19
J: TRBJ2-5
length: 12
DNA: TGTGCCAGTACCCCGGGGGGGGAGACCCAGTACTTC
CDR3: CASTPGGETQYF

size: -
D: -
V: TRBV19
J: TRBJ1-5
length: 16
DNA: TGTGCCAGTAGTCCCGGGTTCAGGGTACGCAATCAGCCCCAGCATTTT
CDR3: CASSPGFRVRNQPQHF

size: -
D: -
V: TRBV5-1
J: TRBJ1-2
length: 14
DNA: TGCGCCAGCAGCTTCCGGGAAGCTAACTATGGCTACACCTTC
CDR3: CASSFREANYGYTF

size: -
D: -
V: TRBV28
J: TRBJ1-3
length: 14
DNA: TGTGCCAGCAGTAGAGGGGGCTCTGGAAACACCATATATTTT
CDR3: CASSRGGSGNTIYF

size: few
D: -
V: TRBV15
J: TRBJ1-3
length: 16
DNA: TGTGCCACCAGCACCTTCGGACAGAGCTCTGGAAACACCATATATTTT
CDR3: CATSTFGQSSGNTIYF

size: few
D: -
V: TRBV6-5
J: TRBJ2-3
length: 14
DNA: TGTGCCAGCAGTCCCGACGGGGTAACAGATACGCAGTATTTT
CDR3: CASSPDGVTDTQYF

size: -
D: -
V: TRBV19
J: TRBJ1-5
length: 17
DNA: TGTGCCAGTAGTATATCACAGGTCCTAGATAGCAATCAGCCCCAGCATTTT
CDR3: CASSISQVLDSNQPQHF

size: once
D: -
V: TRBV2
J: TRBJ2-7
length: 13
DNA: TGTGCCAGCAGTGAACAGGGTGTCTACGAGCAGTACTTC
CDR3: CASSEQGVYEQYF

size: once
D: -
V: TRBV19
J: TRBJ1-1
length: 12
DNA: TGTGCCAGTAGTATGAGTCCCACTGAAGCTTTCTTT
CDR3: CASSMSPTEAFF

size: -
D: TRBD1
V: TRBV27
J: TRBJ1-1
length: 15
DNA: TGTGCCAGCAGTAACGACAGGGTAGGTGGCACTGAAGCTTTCTTT
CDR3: CASSNDRVGGTEAFF

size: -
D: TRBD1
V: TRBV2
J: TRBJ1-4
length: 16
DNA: TGTGCCAGCAGTGAGGGGACAGGTGGTGCGTATGAAAAACTGTTTTTT
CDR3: CASSEGTGGAYEKLFF

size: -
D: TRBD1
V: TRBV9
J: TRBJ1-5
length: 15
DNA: TGTGCCAGCAGCCCCACAGGGGGGGCTAATCAGCCCCAGCATTTT
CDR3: CASSPTGGANQPQHF

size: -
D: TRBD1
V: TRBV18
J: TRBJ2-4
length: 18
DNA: TGTGCCAGCTCACCACCGAGGGGACAGGGGGGAGCCAAAAACATTCAGTACTTC
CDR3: CASSPPRGQGGAKNIQYF

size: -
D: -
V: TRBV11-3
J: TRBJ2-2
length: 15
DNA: TGTGCCAGCAGCTTAGCCGCGACAGGCCTCGGGGAGCTGTTTTTT
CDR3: CASSLAATGLGELFF

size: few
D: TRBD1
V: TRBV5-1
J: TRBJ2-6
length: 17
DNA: TGCGCCAGCAGCTTGGCGGGACAGGGAACTGGGGCCAACGTCCTGACTTTC
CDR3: CASSLAGQGTGANVLTF

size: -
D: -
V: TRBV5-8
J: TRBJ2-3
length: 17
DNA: TGTGCCAGCAGCTTTTCCGCGAGGGCATACCCCACAGATACGCAGTATTTT
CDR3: CASSFSARAYPTDTQYF

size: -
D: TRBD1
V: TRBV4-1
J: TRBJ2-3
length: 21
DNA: TGCGCCAGCAGCCCTCTCCTTTCCCCGGGACAGGGGGCGGGTGGTACAGATACGCAGTATTTT
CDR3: CASSPLLSPGQGAGGTDTQYF

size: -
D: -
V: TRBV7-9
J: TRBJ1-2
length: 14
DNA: TGTGCCAGCAGCTTAGCGGACATTTTCTATGGCTACACCTTC
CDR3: CASSLADIFYGYTF

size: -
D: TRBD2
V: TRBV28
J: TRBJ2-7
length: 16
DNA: TGTGCCAGCAGTCCCCCGGGACTAGCGACCTCCTACGAGCAGTACTTC
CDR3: CASSPPGLATSYEQYF

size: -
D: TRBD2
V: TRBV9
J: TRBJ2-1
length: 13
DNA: TGTGCCAGCAGCGTGGCTAGCGGCAATGAGCAGTTCTTC
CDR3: CASSVASGNEQFF

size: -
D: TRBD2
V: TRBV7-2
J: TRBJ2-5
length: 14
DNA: TGTGCCAGCAGCTCGTCGGGACTAGTTGGGACCCAGTACTTC
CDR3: CASSSSGLVGTQYF

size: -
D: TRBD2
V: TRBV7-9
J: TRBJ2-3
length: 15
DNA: TGTGCCAGCAGCCCGACTAGCGGGAGTGCAGATACGCAGTATTTT
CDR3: CASSPTSGSADTQYF

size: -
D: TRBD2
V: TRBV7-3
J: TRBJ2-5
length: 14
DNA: TGTGCCAGCAGCCCTAGCGGGAGAGAGAGGACCCAGTACTTC
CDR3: CASSPSGRERTQYF

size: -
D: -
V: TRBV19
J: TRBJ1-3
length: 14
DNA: TGTGCCAGTAGTATCGGGGGACCTGGAAACACCATATATTTT
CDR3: CASSIGGPGNTIYF

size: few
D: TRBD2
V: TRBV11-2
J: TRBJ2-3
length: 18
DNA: TGTGCCAGCAGCCTCTCTATGGCGGCGGGAGCGGGCGCAGATACGCAGTATTTT
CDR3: CASSLSMAAGAGADTQYF

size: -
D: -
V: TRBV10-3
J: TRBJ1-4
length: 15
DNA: TGTGCCATCAGTGCCTCAGGGCAGTCTAATGAAAAACTGTTTTTT
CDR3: CAISASGQSNEKLFF

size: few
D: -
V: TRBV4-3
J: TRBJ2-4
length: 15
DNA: TGCGCCAGCAGCCAAGATCCGGGAGTGATAAACATTCAGTACTTC
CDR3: CASSQDPGVINIQYF

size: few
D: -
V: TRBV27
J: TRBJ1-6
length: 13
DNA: TGTGCCAGCAGTTTGCAGTCCCCCAGGTCCCTCCACTTT
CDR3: CASSLQSPRSLHF

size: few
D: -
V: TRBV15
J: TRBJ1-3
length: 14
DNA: TGTGCCACCAGCAGAGAACGGAGTGGAAACACCATATATTTT
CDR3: CATSRERSGNTIYF

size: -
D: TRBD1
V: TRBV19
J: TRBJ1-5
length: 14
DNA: TGTGCCACAGGGACAGGCTTCCTTGCTCAGCCCCAGCATTTT
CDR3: CATGTGFLAQPQHF

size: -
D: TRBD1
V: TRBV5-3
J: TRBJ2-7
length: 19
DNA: TGTGCCAGAAGCTTAGGGCCGGGACAGGGAGGGGATTCGGCCTACGAGCAGTACTTC
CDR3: CARSLGPGQGGDSAYEQYF